This T cell receptor beta chain came from a study of T cell responses to AZD1222 COVID-19 vaccine. Profiling relied on immunoSEQ multiplex PCR, and the TCRdb table lists in-frame clones only, not all of them. The table records about 83,000 clones, under 95% of them present only once. Sequencing was performed on peripheral blood, taken 28 days after the second AZD1222 dose. This sequence was found in an adult who received the AZD1222 COVID-19 vaccine.

The CDR3: CSSCPRPPPEQYF. The DNA of the CDR3 is TGCAGCTCATGCCCCCGACCTCCACCCGAGCAGTACTTC. The V gene is TRBV29-1, the J gene TRBJ2-7; D unresolved. There are 13 residues in the CDR3. V gave up 8 bases and J gave up 6 bases, with 20 bases separating them. Germline-derived CDR1 and CDR2 are SQVTM and ANQGSEA.